The rows below give T cell receptor beta chains drawn from one sample of a study of post-analysis software for immune sequencing data. A single record per CDR3 protein comes from TCRdb applying MiXCR to the PCR reads. The table shows hundreds of thousands of distinct CDR3 sequences, with approximately 50% occurring only once. Sequenced input: blood. These receptors came from a girl between 10 and 17 years old with multiple sclerosis. The CDR3 runs from the conserved cysteine through the conserved F or W. D genes are given only for firm matches. For some rows the clone size is stated as once, few or many, or as a class when expanded; others skip it.

d_gene: NA; j_gene: TRBJ2-4; v_gene: TRBV4-1; abundance: NA; CDR3aa: CASSQLGLAKNIQYF; CDR3nt: TGCGCCAGCAGCCAACTAGGTTTAGCCAAAAACATTCAGTACTTC
d_gene: TRBD1; j_gene: TRBJ1-1; v_gene: TRBV29-1; abundance: few; CDR3aa: CSVTGTGYGGNTEAFF; CDR3nt: TGCAGCGTTACCGGGACAGGGTATGGCGGGAACACTGAAGCTTTCTTT
d_gene: TRBD1; j_gene: TRBJ1-2; v_gene: TRBV5-4; abundance: NA; CDR3aa: CASSEGDRGGYTF; CDR3nt: TGTGCCAGCAGCGAGGGCGACAGGGGCGGCTACACCTTC
d_gene: TRBD1; j_gene: TRBJ2-7; v_gene: TRBV5-1; abundance: NA; CDR3aa: CASSQEPGQTYEQYF; CDR3nt: TGCGCCAGCAGCCAGGAACCGGGACAGACCTACGAGCAGTACTTC
d_gene: NA; j_gene: TRBJ1-1; v_gene: TRBV29-1; abundance: NA; CDR3aa: CSAIREGTEAFF; CDR3nt: TGCAGCGCTATCAGGGAAGGGACTGAAGCTTTCTTT
d_gene: TRBD2; j_gene: TRBJ2-3; v_gene: TRBV6-5; abundance: NA; CDR3aa: CASSYVATSQGTDTQYF; CDR3nt: TGTGCCAGCAGTTACGTGGCGACTAGCCAAGGCACAGATACGCAGTATTTT
d_gene: NA; j_gene: TRBJ1-1; v_gene: TRBV7-2; abundance: NA; CDR3aa: CASSLVGSMNTEAFF; CDR3nt: TGTGCCAGCAGCTTAGTCGGCAGCATGAACACTGAAGCTTTCTTT
d_gene: NA; j_gene: TRBJ1-2; v_gene: TRBV7-3; abundance: few; CDR3aa: CASSLPGGVGGYTF; CDR3nt: TGTGCCAGCAGCTTACCCGGGGGGGTCGGAGGCTACACCTTC
d_gene: NA; j_gene: TRBJ2-1; v_gene: TRBV10-3; abundance: NA; CDR3aa: CAISPRGGSSNEQFF; CDR3nt: TGTGCCATCAGCCCCAGGGGCGGGAGTAGCAATGAGCAGTTCTTC
d_gene: NA; j_gene: TRBJ2-7; v_gene: TRBV5-6; abundance: NA; CDR3aa: CASSKDSSYEQYF; CDR3nt: TGTGCCAGCAGCAAGGACTCTTCCTACGAGCAGTACTTC
d_gene: TRBD1; j_gene: TRBJ2-7; v_gene: TRBV20-1; abundance: NA; CDR3aa: CSAPGQVYEQYF; CDR3nt: TGCAGTGCCCCCGGACAGGTCTACGAGCAGTACTTC
d_gene: NA; j_gene: TRBJ1-1; v_gene: TRBV9; abundance: NA; CDR3aa: CASSESGRMNTEAFF; CDR3nt: TGTGCCAGCAGCGAGTCCGGCCGAATGAACACTGAAGCTTTCTTT
d_gene: NA; j_gene: TRBJ2-7; v_gene: TRBV27; abundance: NA; CDR3aa: CASSPLRTEGSYEQYF; CDR3nt: TGTGCCAGCAGTCCGCTAAGGACAGAGGGCTCCTACGAGCAGTACTTC
d_gene: TRBD1; j_gene: TRBJ2-3; v_gene: TRBV4-2; abundance: NA; CDR3aa: CASSPRHRDRGRDTQYF; CDR3nt: TGTGCCAGCAGCCCACGCCACCGGGACAGGGGGCGAGATACGCAGTATTTT
d_gene: NA; j_gene: TRBJ2-7; v_gene: TRBV25-1; abundance: once; CDR3aa: CASNGRRQYSYEQYF; CDR3nt: TGTGCCAGCAATGGGAGACGGCAGTACTCCTACGAGCAGTACTTC
d_gene: TRBD1; j_gene: TRBJ1-4; v_gene: TRBV12-5; abundance: NA; CDR3aa: CASGLARQGRNEKLFF; CDR3nt: TGTGCTAGTGGTTTGGCGAGACAGGGGCGAAATGAAAAACTGTTTTTT
d_gene: TRBD2; j_gene: TRBJ2-1; v_gene: TRBV5-1; abundance: few; CDR3aa: CASSLDLSGGDEQFF; CDR3nt: TGCGCCAGCAGCTTGGATCTTAGCGGGGGGGATGAGCAGTTCTTC
d_gene: TRBD2; j_gene: TRBJ2-1; v_gene: TRBV7-2; abundance: once; CDR3aa: CASSLLAGRRIEQFF; CDR3nt: TGTGCCAGCAGCTTACTAGCGGGGAGGCGGATTGAGCAGTTCTTC
d_gene: NA; j_gene: TRBJ1-5; v_gene: TRBV20-1; abundance: NA; CDR3aa: CSALIGVGNQPQHF; CDR3nt: TGCAGTGCCCTGATCGGGGTAGGGAATCAGCCCCAGCATTTT
d_gene: NA; j_gene: TRBJ2-1; v_gene: TRBV7-6; abundance: NA; CDR3aa: CASSPFGTGAVNEQFF; CDR3nt: TGTGCCAGCAGCCCATTCGGGACGGGGGCAGTAAATGAGCAGTTCTTC
d_gene: NA; j_gene: TRBJ2-7; v_gene: TRBV12-3/TRBV12-4; abundance: NA; CDR3aa: CASSSRGREVGEQYF; CDR3nt: TGTGCCAGCAGTTCTCGCGGCAGGGAGGTCGGCGAGCAGTACTTC
d_gene: TRBD2; j_gene: TRBJ2-4; v_gene: TRBV24-1; abundance: NA; CDR3aa: CATSESTSPNIQYF; CDR3nt: TGTGCCACCAGTGAGTCGACTAGCCCGAACATTCAGTACTTC
d_gene: TRBD1; j_gene: TRBJ2-5; v_gene: TRBV5-1; abundance: NA; CDR3aa: CASSFGQGMDEQYF; CDR3nt: TGCGCCAGCAGCTTTGGACAGGGTATGGATGAGCAGTACTTC
d_gene: TRBD1; j_gene: TRBJ2-1; v_gene: TRBV29-1; abundance: NA; CDR3aa: CSGRDRGPYNEQFF; CDR3nt: TGCAGCGGGAGGGACAGGGGCCCCTACAATGAGCAGTTCTTC
d_gene: NA; j_gene: TRBJ2-3; v_gene: TRBV7-8; abundance: NA; CDR3aa: CASSSDGISTDTQYF; CDR3nt: TGTGCCAGCAGCTCCGACGGAATTAGCACAGATACGCAGTATTTT
d_gene: TRBD1; j_gene: TRBJ2-1; v_gene: TRBV29-1; abundance: NA; CDR3aa: CSAQGAYNEQFF; CDR3nt: TGCAGCGCACAGGGGGCCTACAATGAGCAGTTCTTC
d_gene: TRBD2; j_gene: TRBJ2-7; v_gene: TRBV3-1; abundance: NA; CDR3aa: CASSQAPGRNEQYF; CDR3nt: TGTGCCAGCAGCCAAGCACCCGGGAGGAACGAGCAGTACTTC
d_gene: TRBD1; j_gene: TRBJ1-2; v_gene: TRBV20-1; abundance: NA; CDR3aa: CSARDHGDSPNYGYTF; CDR3nt: TGCAGTGCTAGAGATCACGGGGACAGTCCTAACTATGGCTACACCTTC
d_gene: TRBD1; j_gene: TRBJ1-2; v_gene: TRBV5-1; abundance: NA; CDR3aa: CASSRPGQDYGYTF; CDR3nt: TGCGCCAGCAGCCGTCCTGGACAGGACTATGGCTACACCTTC
d_gene: TRBD2; j_gene: TRBJ2-4; v_gene: TRBV6-1; abundance: NA; CDR3aa: CASRPWLAGAVGENIQSF; CDR3nt: TGTGCCAGCAGGCCATGGCTAGCGGGAGCCGTCGGGGAAAACATTCAGTCCTTC
d_gene: NA; j_gene: TRBJ2-5; v_gene: TRBV5-4; abundance: NA; CDR3aa: CASSHPTGKKTQYF; CDR3nt: TGTGCCAGCAGCCATCCTACAGGGAAGAAGACCCAGTACTTC
d_gene: NA; j_gene: TRBJ1-2; v_gene: TRBV3-1; abundance: few; CDR3aa: CASSQETGANYGYTF; CDR3nt: TGTGCCAGCAGCCAAGAGACGGGAGCTAACTATGGCTACACCTTC
d_gene: NA; j_gene: TRBJ2-7; v_gene: TRBV12-3/TRBV12-4; abundance: few; CDR3aa: CASSGASYEQYF; CDR3nt: TGTGCCAGCAGTGGCGCCTCCTACGAGCAGTACTTC
d_gene: NA; j_gene: TRBJ1-5; v_gene: TRBV11-2; abundance: NA; CDR3aa: CASSLSTWGTNQPQHF; CDR3nt: TGTGCCAGCAGCTTAAGTACATGGGGTACCAATCAGCCCCAGCATTTT
d_gene: NA; j_gene: TRBJ1-2; v_gene: TRBV14; abundance: NA; CDR3aa: CASSLISDRSYGYTF; CDR3nt: TGTGCCAGCAGCCTCATTTCGGACAGATCCTATGGCTACACCTTC
d_gene: NA; j_gene: TRBJ2-2; v_gene: TRBV24-1; abundance: NA; CDR3aa: CATSRGSGELFF; CDR3nt: TGTGCCACCAGTCGGGGGTCTGGGGAGCTGTTTTTT
d_gene: NA; j_gene: TRBJ2-5; v_gene: TRBV10-3; abundance: NA; CDR3aa: CAISETPRQETQYF; CDR3nt: TGTGCCATCAGTGAGACCCCGCGACAAGAGACCCAGTACTTC
d_gene: NA; j_gene: TRBJ2-7; v_gene: TRBV11-2; abundance: NA; CDR3aa: CASSLGGAGRLYEQYF; CDR3nt: TGTGCCAGCAGCTTGGGCGGTGCGGGACGACTCTACGAGCAGTACTTC
d_gene: TRBD2; j_gene: TRBJ2-1; v_gene: TRBV29-1; abundance: NA; CDR3aa: CSVGTRFF; CDR3nt: TGCAGCGTTGGGACTAGGTTCTTC
d_gene: NA; j_gene: TRBJ2-3; v_gene: TRBV20-1; abundance: NA; CDR3aa: CSARAVLGWSTDTQYF; CDR3nt: TGCAGTGCTAGAGCAGTGCTCGGGTGGAGCACAGATACGCAGTATTTT
d_gene: NA; j_gene: TRBJ1-4; v_gene: TRBV2; abundance: few; CDR3aa: CASSEAPTVTATNEKLFF; CDR3nt: TGTGCCAGCAGTGAAGCCCCGACAGTCACCGCAACTAATGAAAAACTGTTTTTT
d_gene: NA; j_gene: TRBJ2-5; v_gene: TRBV5-1; abundance: NA; CDR3aa: CVSSFGLKETQYF; CDR3nt: TGCGTCAGCAGCTTTGGACTGAAAGAGACCCAGTACTTC
d_gene: NA; j_gene: TRBJ2-7; v_gene: TRBV2; abundance: NA; CDR3aa: CASRPPSNEQYF; CDR3nt: TGTGCCAGCAGGCCCCCCAGCAACGAGCAGTACTTC
d_gene: TRBD2; j_gene: TRBJ2-7; v_gene: TRBV20-1; abundance: NA; CDR3aa: CSARPGTSLYYEQYF; CDR3nt: TGCAGTGCAAGACCCGGGACTAGCCTCTACTACGAGCAGTACTTC
d_gene: NA; j_gene: TRBJ1-1; v_gene: TRBV3-1; abundance: NA; CDR3aa: CASSQIKGEGTEAFF; CDR3nt: TGTGCCAGCAGCCAAATTAAGGGCGAGGGCACTGAAGCTTTCTTT
d_gene: TRBD1; j_gene: TRBJ2-4; v_gene: TRBV6-5; abundance: NA; CDR3aa: CASSTDRGISKNIQYF; CDR3nt: TGTGCCAGCAGTACGGACAGGGGGATCAGCAAAAACATTCAGTACTTC